This T cell receptor (beta chain) was retrieved from a study of identical twins. Study conclusions and caveats: Beta out-of-frame sequences displayed a weaker excess of sharing between twins. The study found excess low generation probability among twin-shared out-of-frame alpha sequences. Abundant beta clonotypes from cord blood bore fewer insertions; memory repertoires lacked this pattern.

Of note for this clonotype: Its target is not known.

TCRdb recomputed calls from the 5' RACE reads with MiXCR, one row per CDR3 protein. The repertoire holds 420,000 or so distinct CDR3 sequences, around a sixth seen once, with roughly 12% in the top ten. The CDR3 has 11 amino acids. This clonotype was obtained from a man aged 50-60 years in good health. This chain connects TRBV21-1 to TRBJ2-3; the table gives TRBD1 as D, unverified against the DNA. TRBV21-1 is reported as a pseudogene. Sequenced input: naive T cells sorted from blood. The CDR3 nucleotides read TGTGCCAGCAGCCCTTCCGGACAGGCGTATTTT. It codes for CASSPSGQAYF.